The rows below give T cell receptor beta chains drawn from one sample of a study of Graves' ophthalmopathy and Graves' hyperthyroidism. TCRdb recomputed calls from the multiplex PCR reads with MiXCR, one row per CDR3 protein. The sample lists 680,000 or so distinct CDR3 sequences, 20% to 25% occurring once. The sequenced material came from peripheral blood. These receptors were collected from a woman between 18 and 29 years old with stable Graves' hyperthyroidism. Some clones in this sample may be carry-over from other donors' samples. The conserved cysteine and the conserved F or W are not part of the CDR3 here. The order of the fields is J gene, V gene, CDR3 protein.

j_call: TRBJ1-2; v_call: TRBV6-1; cdr3_aa: ASRMPGRGLNGYT
j_call: TRBJ2-5; v_call: TRBV4-1; cdr3_aa: ASSQDFGQQETQY
j_call: TRBJ2-5; v_call: TRBV6-5; cdr3_aa: ASSYSRDTRETQY
j_call: TRBJ2-4; v_call: TRBV13; cdr3_aa: ASRNRGQKNIQY
j_call: TRBJ1-2; v_call: TRBV15; cdr3_aa: ATSRIDRAGGYT
j_call: TRBJ2-6; v_call: TRBV11-2; cdr3_aa: ASSLPVDRPTGANVLT
j_call: TRBJ2-7; v_call: TRBV9; cdr3_aa: ASSVGTEYEQY
j_call: TRBJ2-7; v_call: TRBV28; cdr3_aa: ASSLLPGQGPYEQY
j_call: TRBJ2-5; v_call: TRBV11-2; cdr3_aa: ASSPHRQGETQY
j_call: TRBJ2-2; v_call: TRBV11-1; cdr3_aa: ASSSEAGLPGTGELF
j_call: TRBJ2-7; v_call: TRBV6-5; cdr3_aa: ASSHPRVLLYEQY
j_call: TRBJ1-2; v_call: TRBV28; cdr3_aa: ASSIRDRGIYGYT
j_call: TRBJ1-1; v_call: TRBV6-1; cdr3_aa: ASRKNGVLNTEAF
j_call: TRBJ2-7; v_call: TRBV6-2/TRBV6-3; cdr3_aa: ASRYAGPHVEQY
j_call: TRBJ2-4; v_call: TRBV10-3; cdr3_aa: ATLPRLAGVSAKNIQY
j_call: TRBJ1-1; v_call: TRBV5-4; cdr3_aa: ASSLMGGEFTNTEAF
j_call: TRBJ2-7; v_call: TRBV7-2; cdr3_aa: ASGRKGVSYEQY
j_call: TRBJ1-3; v_call: TRBV19; cdr3_aa: ASRTGGFSGNTIY
j_call: TRBJ1-5; v_call: TRBV15; cdr3_aa: ATADRESSRNQPQH
j_call: TRBJ2-7; v_call: TRBV2; cdr3_aa: ASRPRSQNPYEQY
j_call: TRBJ1-2; v_call: TRBV6-1; cdr3_aa: ASSEEGGAPNYGYT
j_call: TRBJ1-5; v_call: TRBV19; cdr3_aa: ASSIPQGWMYQPQH
j_call: TRBJ2-2; v_call: TRBV11-2; cdr3_aa: ASSLEGLAGNTGELF
j_call: TRBJ2-2; v_call: TRBV2; cdr3_aa: ASTGNPQGPNTGELF
j_call: TRBJ2-7; v_call: TRBV19; cdr3_aa: ASSTGGGLASYEQY